A single sample is the source of the 2 T cell receptor beta chains below, sequenced in a study of cytomegalovirus exposure and HLA in healthy donors. 60 Vbeta and 13 Jbeta primers were used in PCR. Clones were read by immunoSEQ multiplex PCR, and TCRdb kept only the in-frame ones, dropping some. The sample has about 180,000 clones, more than 65% seen once; the top ten hold 0.95% to 1.5%. Material: PBMCs. These receptor sequences come from a girl under 10 years old in good health and CMV-seropositive.

This clone was seen just once. The V gene is TRBV19, the J gene TRBJ2-3, with D perhaps TRBD2 (6 bases). This CDR3 has 15 residues. V lost 4 bases, J lost 4 bases, and 15 bases lay in between. CDR1 is LNHDA, CDR2 SQIVND, per germline (reference sequence). CDR3 nucleotide sequence: TGTGCCAGTAGTACTAGCGCCGCGGGTGCAGATACGCAGTATTTT. Translating gives CASSTSAAGADTQYF.

The chain carries TRBV2 and TRBJ2-7, with D possibly being TRBD1 (6 bases). The CDR3 sequence is 12 residues long. The germline V gene encodes CDR1 SNHLY and CDR2 FYNNEI. The V gene lost 4 bases and the J gene lost 6 bases, with 10 bases spanning the gap. Written as DNA, the CDR3 is TGTGCCAGCAGTGTAGAAGGGGGCGAGCAGTACTTC. Translated: CASSVEGGEQYF.